The clone carrying this T cell receptor beta chain was observed a few times. No antigen is known for it. The sample belongs to a study of post-analysis software for immune sequencing data. Study-wide background: Several disease courses (relapsing-remitting, secondary progressive and progressive-relapsing) of multiple sclerosis were included. Regarding the study as a whole: Samples from a shared batch, those prepared together, strongly co-clustered by F measure. Roughly five TRBV segments were more frequent in patients than controls; TRBV5-6, TRBV5-1 and TRBV20-1 belonged to this group.

Tagging with unique molecular identifiers was a feature of the TCR beta cDNA libraries. cDNA molecules numbering 400,000 to 550,000 came from roughly 1 to 10 million T cells. TCRdb called the PCR reads again in MiXCR, with one record for every CDR3 protein. Here the sample spans hundreds of thousands of distinct CDR3 sequences, about 40% being singletons. Per germline, CDR1 SNHLY and CDR2 FYNNEI. The junction had 7 bases not matched to a gene; V was cut back by 8 bases and J by 4 bases. This CDR3 is 14 amino acids long. The sample consisted of blood. The sequence came from a girl aged 10 to 17 with multiple sclerosis. This chain links TRBV2 with TRBJ1-5; TRBD1 matches at 8 bases. The CDR3 is CASSTGQGNQPQHF. The CDR3 DNA is TGTGCCAGCTCTACTGGACAGGGAAATCAGCCCCAGCATTTT.